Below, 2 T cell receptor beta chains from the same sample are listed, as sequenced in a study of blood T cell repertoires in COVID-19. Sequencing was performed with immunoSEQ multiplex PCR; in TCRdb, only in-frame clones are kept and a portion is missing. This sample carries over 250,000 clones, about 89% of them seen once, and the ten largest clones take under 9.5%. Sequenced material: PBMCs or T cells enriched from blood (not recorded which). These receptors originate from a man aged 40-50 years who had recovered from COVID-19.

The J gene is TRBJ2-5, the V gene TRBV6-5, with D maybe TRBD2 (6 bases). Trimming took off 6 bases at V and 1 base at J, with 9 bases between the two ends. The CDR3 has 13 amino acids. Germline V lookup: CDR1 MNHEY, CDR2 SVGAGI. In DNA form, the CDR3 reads TGTGCCAGCAGCTGGGACTTCCAAGAGACCCAGTACTTC. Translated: CASSWDFQETQYF.

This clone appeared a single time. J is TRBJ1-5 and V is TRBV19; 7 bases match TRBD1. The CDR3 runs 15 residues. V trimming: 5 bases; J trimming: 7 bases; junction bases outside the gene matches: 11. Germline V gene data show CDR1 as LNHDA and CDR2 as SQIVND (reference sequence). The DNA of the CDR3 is TGTGCCAGTAGTTCCGATCGACAGGGTGGCCAGCCCCAGCATTTT. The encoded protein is CASSSDRQGGQPQHF.